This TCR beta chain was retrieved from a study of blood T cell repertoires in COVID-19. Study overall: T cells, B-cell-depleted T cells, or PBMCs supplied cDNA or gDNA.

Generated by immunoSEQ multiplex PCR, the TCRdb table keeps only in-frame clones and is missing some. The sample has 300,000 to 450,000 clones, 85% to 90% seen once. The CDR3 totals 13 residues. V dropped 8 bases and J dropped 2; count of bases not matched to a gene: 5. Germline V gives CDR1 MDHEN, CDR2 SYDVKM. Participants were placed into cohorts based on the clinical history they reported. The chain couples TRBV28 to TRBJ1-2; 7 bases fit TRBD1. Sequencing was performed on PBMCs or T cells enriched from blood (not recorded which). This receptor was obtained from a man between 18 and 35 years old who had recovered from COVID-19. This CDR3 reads CASSGQVNYGYTF. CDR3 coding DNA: TGTGCCAGCTCTGGACAGGTCAACTATGGCTACACCTTC.